This T cell receptor beta chain was sequenced during a study of cytomegalovirus exposure and HLA in healthy donors. The CDR3 has 12 amino acids. The germline V gene has CDR1 ENHRY and CDR2 SYGVKD. V was clipped by 9 bases and J by 5 bases, with 10 bases between them. Study-wide points: Previous analysis showed most TCR beta V segments were productive about 87% or about 30% of the time.

Both 60 Vbeta primers and 13 Jbeta primers went into the PCR. Generated by immunoSEQ multiplex PCR, the TCRdb table keeps only in-frame clones and is missing some. The sample has approximately 130,000 clones, 75% to 90% seen once. Details on this clone: Antigen unknown.

The sequencing input was PBMCs. This TCR came from a woman in her twenties or thirties in good health and CMV-seropositive. This chain connects TRBV10-3 to TRBJ1-4; D possibly corresponds to TRBD1 (5 bases). CDR3 nucleotide sequence: TGTGCCATGACAGACAGAAATGAAAAACTGTTTTTT. This encodes CAMTDRNEKLFF.